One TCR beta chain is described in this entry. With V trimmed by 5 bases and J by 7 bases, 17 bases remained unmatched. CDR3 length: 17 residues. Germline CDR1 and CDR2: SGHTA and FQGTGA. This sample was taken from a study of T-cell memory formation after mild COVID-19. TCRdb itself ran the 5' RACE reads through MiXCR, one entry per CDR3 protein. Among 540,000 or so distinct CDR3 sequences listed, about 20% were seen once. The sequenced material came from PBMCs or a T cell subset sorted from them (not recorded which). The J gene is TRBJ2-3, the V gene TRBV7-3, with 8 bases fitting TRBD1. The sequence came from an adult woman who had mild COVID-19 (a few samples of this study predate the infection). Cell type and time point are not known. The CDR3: CASSLTGVERGTNTQYF. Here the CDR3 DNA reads TGTGCCAGCAGCCTGACAGGGGTTGAACGGGGCACGAATACGCAGTATTTT.